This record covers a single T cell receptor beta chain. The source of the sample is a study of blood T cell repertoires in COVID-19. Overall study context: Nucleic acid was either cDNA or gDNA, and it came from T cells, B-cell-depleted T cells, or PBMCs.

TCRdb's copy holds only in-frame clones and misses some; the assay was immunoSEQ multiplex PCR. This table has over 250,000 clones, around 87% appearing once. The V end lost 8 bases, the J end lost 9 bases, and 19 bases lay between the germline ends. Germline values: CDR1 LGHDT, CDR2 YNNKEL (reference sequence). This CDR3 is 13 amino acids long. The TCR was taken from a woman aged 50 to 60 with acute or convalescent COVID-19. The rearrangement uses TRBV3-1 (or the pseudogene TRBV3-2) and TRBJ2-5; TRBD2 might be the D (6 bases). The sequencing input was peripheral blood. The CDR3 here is CASGGGSGMAQYF. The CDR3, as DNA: TGTGCCAGCGGTGGGGGGTCAGGGATGGCCCAGTACTTC.